One and the same sample provided the 27 T cell receptor beta chains below, sequenced in a study of T-cell reconstitution after alpha-beta-depleted transplantation in children. The TCRbeta library incorporated unique molecular identifiers. In TCRdb, the PCR reads were re-called with MiXCR into one record per CDR3 protein. The sample shows approximately 300,000 distinct CDR3 sequences, roughly a tenth of them seen only once. The sequenced sample was PBMCs, obtained before TCRalphabeta/CD19-depleted stem cell transplant. The origin of the receptors is a boy less than two years old with acute myeloid leukemia, due to receive a stem cell transplant.

This clonotype was detected many times. This chain connects TRBV5-1 to TRBJ2-5; D is perhaps TRBD1 (5 bases). The CDR3 runs to 14 residues. The V end lost 3 bases, the J end lost 2 bases, and 11 bases lay between the germline ends. Germline CDR1 is SGHRS and CDR2 is YFSETQ. In DNA, the CDR3 is TGCGCCAGCAGCTCCCCCGACAGACAAGAGACCCAGTACTTC. This codes for CASSSPDRQETQYF.

A remark on this clonotype: Just one base apart from a much larger clone, this may be a read error. The chain joins TRBV12-3 or TRBV12-4 to TRBJ2-2; D is ambiguous. The CDR3 covers 14 residues. V was shortened by 5 bases and J by 5 bases, with 12 bases between the two germline ends. The CDR3 protein is CASSAPYRTGELFF. CDR3 sequence (DNA): TGTGCCAGCAGTGCCCCCTACAGAACCGGGGAGCTGTTTTTT.

This clonotype was counted at least ten times. The chain links TRBV15 to TRBJ2-1, with a weak D call TRBD2 (6 bases). Germline loops: CDR1 LNHNV, CDR2 YYDKDF (reference sequence). This CDR3 is 15 amino acids long. Trimming took off 0 bases at V and 5 bases at J, with 11 bases between the two ends. CDR3 DNA: TGTGCCACCAGCAGAGATCCGGGAGCAGACAATGAGCAGTTCTTC. It encodes CATSRDPGADNEQFF.

This clonotype was seen many times. The genes are TRBV10-3 and TRBJ2-7; D possibly corresponds to TRBD2 (6 bases). V was pared by 2 bases and J by 0 bases, with 11 bases between. This CDR3 is 15 amino acids long. Looked up from germline, CDR1 is ENHRY and CDR2 is SYGVKD. The CDR3 sequence is CAISEVGTHSYEQYF. CDR3 in DNA: TGTGCCATCAGTGAGGTCGGGACTCACTCCTACGAGCAGTACTTC.

This clonotype was counted many times. The chain uses TRBV29-1 and TRBJ2-3; 9 nucleotides agree with TRBD2. Germline V gene sequence: CDR1 SQVTM, CDR2 ANQGSEA. Germline trimming cut 1 base from V and 3 bases from J; bases unmatched to any gene: 5. This CDR3 is built from 15 residues. The CDR3, as DNA: TGCAGCGTTGAAGGTTTAGCGGGAGCGACAGATACGCAGTATTTT. Translated: CSVEGLAGATDTQYF.

This clonotype was counted many times. This chain links TRBV29-1 with TRBJ1-1; D is possibly TRBD1 (6 bases). The V gene's germline CDR1 is SQVTM and CDR2 ANQGSEA. This CDR3 spans 15 amino acids. Trimming stripped 4 bases from V and 2 bases from J, with 17 bases between. Written as DNA, the CDR3 is TGCAGCGTTGCTGGGGCTTGGGGGGGCAACACTGAAGCTTTCTTT. It specifies CSVAGAWGGNTEAFF.

The chain uses TRBV5-1 and TRBJ2-3; possible D gene TRBD2, 6 bases. Deletions cut 0 bases from V and 2 bases from J, with 10 bases between. The CDR3 totals 15 residues. CDR1 is SGHRS, CDR2 YFSETQ, per germline. In DNA, the CDR3 is TGCGCCAGCAGCTTGGACGGGGGACCCACAGATACGCAGTATTTT. Translating it yields CASSLDGGPTDTQYF. The full variable domain, with the rest looked up from reference TRBV5-1 and TRBJ2-3, is KAGVTQTPRYLIKTRGQQVTLSCSPISGHRSVSWYQQTPGQGLQFLFEYFSETQRNKGNFPGRFSGRQFSNSRSEMNVSTLELGDSALYLCASSLDGGPTDTQYFGPGTRLTVL.

In this sample, this clonotype turned up many times. This sequence joins TRBV12-3 or TRBV12-4 and TRBJ2-7; 10 bases agree with TRBD2. J was trimmed by 4 bases and V by 8 bases; bases with no gene match: 5. The CDR3 covers 13 residues. For the CDR3, the DNA is TGTGCCAGCGCGGGACTAGCGAGATACGAGCAGTACTTC. Its translation is CASAGLARYEQYF.

There are many counts of this clonotype. The chain joins TRBV5-1 to TRBJ2-1; TRBD2 matches at 9 bases. The CDR3 loop spans 16 amino acids. V shed 4 bases, J shed 4 bases, and the junction held 9 bases outside the gene matches. Germline CDR1 and CDR2: SGHRS and YFSETQ. This chain's CDR3 is CASSPRAGGIYNEQFF. For the CDR3, the DNA is TGCGCCAGCAGCCCACGGGCGGGAGGGATTTACAATGAGCAGTTCTTC.

This clonotype was seen more than once but under ten times. V usage is TRBV19 and J usage is TRBJ1-2, with 8 bases lining up with TRBD1. V shed 7 bases and J 8 bases; nucleotides not matched to a gene: 12. The V gene's germline CDR1 is LNHDA and CDR2 SQIVND (reference sequence). The CDR3 length is 14 residues. CDR3 sequence reads: CASTTGQGAMGYTF. CDR3 nucleotide sequence: TGTGCCAGTACCACTGGGCAGGGGGCGATGGGCTACACCTTC.

This clonotype showed up just a few times. The genes are TRBV4-3 and TRBJ1-4, with TRBD1 matching 7 bases. The CDR3 runs 14 residues. CDR1 is LGHNA and CDR2 is YSLEER in the germline V gene. Unmatched junction bases numbered 3, after V lost 1 base and J lost 7 bases. In nucleotides, the CDR3 is TGCGCCAGCAGCCAAGGGACAGGACGTGAAAAACTGTTTTTT. Protein product: CASSQGTGREKLFF.

Only a few counts were recorded for this clonotype. The chain uses TRBV7-9 and TRBJ1-1; the match to TRBD1 covers 7 bases. Germline CDR1 reads SEHNR; CDR2 reads FQNEAQ (reference sequence). The CDR3 runs to 15 residues. J lost 6 bases, V lost 2 bases, and 9 bases had no gene match. The CDR3 DNA follows: TGTGCCAGCAGCTTACCAACAGGGGACGGAGCTGAAGCTTTCTTT. Amino acid sequence: CASSLPTGDGAEAFF.

This clonotype was counted between two and nine times. The chain has TRBV6-5 and TRBJ1-3; 8 bases line up with TRBD1. This CDR3 has 17 residues. Germline CDR1 and CDR2: MNHEY and SVGAGI. Losses at the gene ends were 0 bases for V and 2 bases for J; bases not matched to a gene: 6. CDR3 nucleotides: TGTGCCAGCAGTTACTCGAGGGCGACAGGGGCTGGAAACACCATATATTTT. Protein: CASSYSRATGAGNTIYF.

This clonotype came up many times. The CDR3 loop is CSVEVSVNEQFF. In DNA form, the CDR3 reads TGCAGCGTTGAGGTCTCAGTAAATGAGCAGTTCTTC. V is TRBV29-1 and J is TRBJ2-1, with D uncertain. The CDR3 spans 12 residues. Germline V lookup: CDR1 SQVTM, CDR2 ANQGSEA. V was pared by 3 bases and J by 7 bases, with 10 bases between.

This clonotype was detected many times. The chain uses TRBV5-1 and TRBJ1-4, with D tentatively TRBD1 (6 bases). The V gene lost 3 bases and the J gene lost 8 bases, with 17 bases spanning the gap. Per germline, CDR1 SGHRS and CDR2 YFSETQ. This CDR3 contains 15 residues. The DNA for the CDR3 is TGCGCCAGCAGCTCCGGACAGCTGATGAGGGAAAAACTGTTTTTT. Its protein product is CASSSGQLMREKLFF.

This clonotype has a count of ten or more. DNA for the CDR3: TGTGCCAGCAGTTACACGGGCGGGAGTCAGCCCCAGCATTTT. This codes for CASSYTGGSQPQHF. V usage is TRBV6-5 and J usage is TRBJ1-5; D uncertain. Germline V gene lookup returns CDR1 MNHEY and CDR2 SVGAGI. Trimming removed 2 bases from V and 6 bases from J, with 11 bases in between. The CDR3 length is 14 residues.

This clonotype was counted many times. Compared with germline, one end of the junction differs, possibly owing to a read error. The chain employs TRBV7-3 and TRBJ2-1; tentative D call: TRBD2 (6 bases). The CDR3 is 14 amino acids. Germline V gene sequence: CDR1 SGHTA, CDR2 FQGTGA. Here the CDR3 reads CASSLGSTYSEQFF. The CDR3 DNA follows: TGTGCCAGCAGCCTCGGGAGTACCTACAGTGAGCAGTTCTTC. Drawing the rest from reference TRBV7-3 and TRBJ2-1, the complete variable domain is GAGVSQTPSNKVTEKGKYVELRCDPISGHTALYWYRQSLGQGPEFLIYFQGTGAADDSGLPNDRFFAVRPEGSVSTLKIQRTERGDSAVYLCASSLGSTYSEQFFGPGTRLTVL.

This clonotype was seen repeatedly, ten times or more. The J gene is TRBJ2-5, the V gene TRBV6-2 or TRBV6-3, with 10 bases that match TRBD1. Per germline, CDR1 MNHEY and CDR2 SVGEGT. The CDR3 runs 16 residues. V trimming: 6 bases; J trimming: 5 bases; junction bases outside the gene matches: 12. CDR3 residues: CASSSRRTGGEETQYF. CDR3 nucleotide sequence: TGTGCCAGCAGCTCTAGGAGGACAGGGGGTGAGGAGACCCAGTACTTC.

This clonotype was seen a handful of times. The chain is built from TRBV11-1 and TRBJ2-1, with 16 bases aligning to TRBD2. This CDR3 has 17 residues. Germline loops: CDR1 SGHAT, CDR2 FQDESV (reference sequence). V dropped 6 bases and J dropped 2; count of bases not matched to a gene: 4. CDR3 in amino acids: CASSSGLAGGTYNEQFF. In nucleotides, the CDR3 is TGTGCCAGCAGTTCGGGACTAGCGGGAGGGACCTACAATGAGCAGTTCTTC.

The table lists this clonotype with many counts. This rearrangement joins TRBV28 to TRBJ2-7; TRBD1 agrees at 11 bases. In germline, CDR1 is MDHEN, CDR2 SYDVKM. Trimming took 5 bases from V and 1 from J; bases not matched to a gene: 7. This CDR3 has 16 amino acids. The CDR3: CASSPVGTGGSYEQYF. CDR3 nucleotides: TGTGCCAGCAGTCCGGTCGGGACAGGGGGATCCTACGAGCAGTACTTC. Drawing the rest from reference TRBV28 and TRBJ2-7, the complete variable domain is DVKVTQSSRYLVKRTGEKVFLECVQDMDHENMFWYRQDPGLGLRLIYFSYDVKMKEKGDIPEGYSVSREKKERFSLILESASTNQTSMYLCASSPVGTGGSYEQYFGPGTRLTVT.

As concerns this clonotype: This clone may be a read error of a much larger clone one base away. The V and J genes are TRBV5-6 and TRBJ2-7, with TRBD2 matching over 7 bases. Per the germline V gene, CDR1 is SGHDT and CDR2 is YYEEEE. The CDR3 consists of 15 residues. Here the CDR3 DNA reads TGTACCAGCAGCCCCCGACTAGCAATCCCCTACGAGCAGTACTTC. It translates to CTSSPRLAIPYEQYF.

This clonotype was seen ten or more times. The V call is TRBV27, the J call TRBJ2-3; TRBD1 might be the D (6 bases). Trimming removed 2 bases from V and 1 base from J, with 13 bases in between. The CDR3 loop spans 16 amino acids. Germline-derived CDR1 and CDR2 are MNHEY and SMNVEV (reference sequence). Here the CDR3 DNA reads TGTGCCAGCAGTTTACCCCGGGCAGGGGGCACAGATACGCAGTATTTT. Translation: CASSLPRAGGTDTQYF.

This clonotype was recorded at least ten times. The gene calls are TRBV12-3 or TRBV12-4 and TRBJ1-2, with TRBD1 as a possible D gene (5 bases). Trimming removed 6 bases from V and 4 bases from J, with 12 bases in between. The CDR3 extends over 13 amino acids. CDR3 DNA: TGTGCCAGCAGCCAGGGACGGATCTATGGCTACACCTTC. Protein sequence: CASSQGRIYGYTF.

This clonotype was counted at least ten times. This rearrangement joins TRBV18 to TRBJ2-1; D is possibly TRBD1 (6 bases). V lost 3 bases to trimming and J lost 3 bases, with 15 bases between them. Germline V gives CDR1 KGHSH, CDR2 LQKENI. The CDR3 runs to 16 residues. The CDR3 nucleotides read TGTGCCAGCTCACCTCAACGGATCAGGGGCTACAATGAGCAGTTCTTC. Translating it yields CASSPQRIRGYNEQFF.

This clonotype was detected many times. V is TRBV11-1 and J is TRBJ2-1; 8 bases line up with TRBD2. This CDR3 comprises 19 residues. Per germline, CDR1 SGHAT and CDR2 FQDESV (reference sequence). Germline trimming cut 5 bases from V and 1 base from J; bases unmatched to any gene: 16. CDR3 nucleotides: TGTGCCAGCAGCACCCCAGTGGGACTAGAAATAGGGTCCTACAATGAGCAGTTCTTC. It translates to CASSTPVGLEIGSYNEQFF.

This clonotype came up many times. This rearrangement joins TRBV15 to TRBJ1-2; D is ambiguous. Germline lookup yields CDR1 LNHNV and CDR2 YYDKDF (reference sequence). The CDR3 is 15 amino acids. The V and J ends lost 0 bases and 4 bases respectively, with 12 bases between them. CDR3 DNA: TGTGCCACCAGCAGAGAGACGGCCGCCAGCTATGGCTACACCTTC. The encoded protein is CATSRETAASYGYTF.

J is TRBJ1-4 and V is TRBV7-3; 11 nucleotides line up with TRBD1. Germline CDR1 reads SGHTA; CDR2 reads FQGTGA. This CDR3 region has 18 residues. V gave up 5 bases and J gave up 4 bases; unmatched junction bases: 12. DNA of the CDR3: TGTGCCAGCAGCCAAGGACAGGGGGCGGAGGAGATTAATGAAAAACTGTTTTTT. Translating it yields CASSQGQGAEEINEKLFF.